A single sample gave rise to the 23 T cell receptor beta chains below, sequenced in a study of PD-1 blockade in classical Hodgkin lymphoma. Following autologous stem cell transplantation, relapse occurred in every patient, and exposure to brentuximab vedotin varied. Profiled with immunoSEQ multiplex PCR; TCRdb holds only in-frame clones, not every one. The sample carries fewer than 75,000 clones, more than 75% recorded once. This sample comprised peripheral blood mononuclear cells (PBMCs), obtained before the second cycle of nivolumab. The source of these receptors is a human donor with classical Hodgkin lymphoma.

CDR3 sequence reads: CASSQDRFWGQSNQPQHF. The CDR3 nucleotides read TGCGCCAGCAGCCAAGATCGGTTTTGGGGACAGAGCAATCAGCCCCAGCATTTT. This chain uses TRBV4-1 with TRBJ1-5; 7 bases are a match to TRBD1. The V gene's germline CDR1 is MGHRA and CDR2 YSYEKL. The CDR3 length is 18 residues. The J segment lost 1 base and the V segment lost 0 bases, leaving 9 bases of the junction unmatched.

The chain carries TRBV7-9 and TRBJ1-2; D remains ambiguous. The V gene lost 4 bases and the J gene lost 4 bases, with 16 bases spanning the gap. The CDR3 contains 15 residues. Germline V CDR1 and CDR2: SEHNR, FQNEAQ (reference sequence). CDR3 in amino acids: CASSSWGGNSYGYTF. The CDR3, as DNA: TGTGCCAGCAGCTCCTGGGGAGGAAACTCCTATGGCTACACCTTC. Filled out from reference TRBV7-9 and TRBJ1-2, the complete variable domain reads DTGVSQNPRHKITKRGQNVTFRCDPISEHNRLYWYRQTLGQGPEFLTYFQNEAQLEKSRLLSDRFSAERPKGSFSTLEIQRTEQGDSAMYLCASSSWGGNSYGYTFGSGTRLTVV.

The chain has TRBV15 and TRBJ1-1, with D possibly TRBD1 on 6 matching bases. Trimming took off 8 bases at V and 1 base at J, with 11 bases between the two ends. CDR3 length: 13 residues. The germline CDR1 and CDR2 sequences are LNHNV and YYDKDF (reference sequence). The CDR3 sequence is CATAPTGNTEAFF. In nucleotides, the CDR3 is TGTGCCACCGCGCCGACAGGGAACACTGAAGCTTTCTTT.

The CDR3 coding sequence is TGTGCCTGGAGCTCAGGCAGAGCTTTCCCTTTCGGGCTGTTTTTT. As protein: CAWSSGRAFPFGLFF. The rearrangement uses TRBV30 and TRBJ1-4; no reliable D call. The V end was cut by 3 bases, the J end by 14 bases, with 25 bases between. The CDR3 spans 15 residues. Looked up from germline, CDR1 is GTSNPN and CDR2 is SVGIG (reference sequence).

V usage is TRBV10-3 and J usage is TRBJ2-2, with 11 bases aligning to TRBD1. The CDR3 is 17 residues long. From germline, CDR1 is ENHRY and CDR2 SYGVKD. The junction had 8 bases not matched to a gene; V was cut back by 4 bases and J by 4 bases. The CDR3 DNA reads TGTGCCATCAGTGCGTTAGGACAGGGGGCCATCACCGGGGAGCTGTTTTTT. It translates to CAISALGQGAITGELFF.

This clone showed up just once. This rearrangement joins TRBV5-1 to TRBJ1-2; D is possibly TRBD1 (6 bases). CDR3 length: 14 amino acids. V was cut by 4 bases and J by 2 bases, with 12 bases left in between. CDR1 SGHRS and CDR2 YFSETQ come from the germline V gene. CDR3 coding DNA: TGCGCCAGCAGCGAGGACAGCCGCAACTATGGCTACACCTTC. It specifies CASSEDSRNYGYTF.

Only one count was recorded for this clone. The chain combines TRBV10-3 with TRBJ1-1; a weak D match, TRBD1 (6 bases). There are 14 residues in the CDR3. Per germline, CDR1 ENHRY and CDR2 SYGVKD. Deletions cut 5 bases from V and 2 bases from J, with 12 bases between. In DNA form, the CDR3 reads TGTGCCATCAGTAGGGGGACACGAAACACTGAAGCTTTCTTT. Protein product: CAISRGTRNTEAFF.

CDR3 DNA sequence: TGTGCCAGCAGCTTCCGGGGAACCCGGGACACGTACGAGCAGTACTTC. As protein: CASSFRGTRDTYEQYF. The chain has TRBV6-6 and TRBJ2-7, with D possibly matching TRBD1 (6 bases). Trimming removed 6 bases at V and 4 bases at J, with 22 bases between. The CDR3 has 16 amino acids. Germline values: CDR1 MNHNY, CDR2 SVGAGI (reference sequence).

This rearrangement joins TRBV5-1 to TRBJ2-7; 8 positions match TRBD2. CDR1 is SGHRS and CDR2 is YFSETQ in the germline V gene. The CDR3 extends over 14 amino acids. J gave up 0 bases and V 5 bases, and 4 bases lay outside the gene matches. The CDR3 sequence: CASSSGESSYEQYF. The CDR3 coding sequence is TGCGCCAGCAGTAGCGGGGAAAGCTCCTACGAGCAGTACTTC.

The chain has TRBV7-9 and TRBJ1-5; TRBD1 might be the D (6 bases). Trimming cost V 3 bases and J 6 bases, with 15 bases left between them. CDR1 and CDR2 (germline): SEHNR, FQNEAQ (reference sequence). CDR3 length equals 15 residues. The CDR3 spells CASSLEGVSSQPQHF. In DNA form, the CDR3 reads TGTGCCAGCAGCTTGGAGGGGGTTTCCAGTCAGCCCCAGCATTTT.

CDR3 DNA sequence: TGTGCCAGCACTCGACGGGGGGAGACCGGGGAGCTGTTTTTT. Translated, it gives CASTRRGETGELFF. The chain combines TRBV6-5 with TRBJ2-2, with 7 bases aligning to TRBD2. Germline loops: CDR1 MNHEY, CDR2 SVGAGI. The CDR3 runs to 14 residues. With V trimmed by 7 bases and J by 5 bases, 7 bases remained unmatched.

The genes are TRBV7-9 and TRBJ1-5; tentatively, D is TRBD1 (5 bases). Trimming removed 6 bases from V and 7 bases from J, with 22 bases in between. This CDR3 contains 16 residues. CDR1 is SEHNR, CDR2 FQNEAQ, per germline (reference sequence). The CDR3, as DNA: TGTGCCAGCAGTTACTCGCAGGGAATGGGCGGACAGCCCCAGCATTTT. Amino acid sequence: CASSYSQGMGGQPQHF.

The rearrangement joins TRBV10-1 to TRBJ2-3; no clear D gene. CDR1 and CDR2 (germline): WNHNN, SYGVQD (reference sequence). The V end lost 5 bases, the J end lost 8 bases, and 14 bases lay between the germline ends. This CDR3 spans 13 amino acids. The CDR3 reads CASSQFPEGTQYF. The CDR3, as DNA: TGCGCCAGCAGTCAATTCCCGGAAGGTACGCAGTATTTT.

This clone is a singleton in its sample. The CDR3 is CASSLLGLAGVVNEQFF. CDR3 in DNA: TGTGCCAGCAGTTTGTTGGGACTAGCGGGGGTTGTCAATGAGCAGTTCTTC. The V call is TRBV27, the J call TRBJ2-1; 14 positions agree with TRBD2. The V and J ends lost 3 bases and 6 bases, in that order; junction bases with no gene match: 7. Germline lookup yields CDR1 MNHEY and CDR2 SMNVEV (reference sequence). The CDR3 totals 17 residues.

This chain joins TRBV30 and TRBJ2-7; D is uncertain. With 1 base removed from V and 6 bases from J, the gap between germline ends came to 13 bases. Germline V gives CDR1 GTSNPN, CDR2 SVGIG (reference sequence). The CDR3 is 13 residues long. CDR3 in DNA: TGTGCCTGGAGTGGGGATCGGGTAGGCGAGCAGTACTTC. Its translation: CAWSGDRVGEQYF.

The chain combines TRBV19 with TRBJ1-6; weak D call: TRBD1 (6 bases). The ends were cut back, 8 bases at V and 3 bases at J, with 8 bases in the middle. Looked up from germline, CDR1 is LNHDA and CDR2 is SQIVND (reference sequence). CDR3 length: 13 amino acids. CDR3 region: CASATGYNSPLHF. The CDR3 nucleotides are TGTGCCAGTGCGACAGGCTATAATTCACCCCTCCACTTT. Full variable domain (missing parts from reference TRBV19 and TRBJ1-6): DGGITQSPKYLFRKEGQNVTLSCEQNLNHDAMYWYRQDPGQGLRLIYYSQIVNDFQKGDIAEGYSVSREKKESFPLTVTSAQKNPTAFYLCASATGYNSPLHFGNGTRLTVT.

This sequence joins TRBV5-1 and TRBJ1-2; 11 nucleotides agree with TRBD1. The CDR3 runs 16 residues. Looked up from germline, CDR1 is SGHRS and CDR2 is YFSETQ. Trimming removed 5 bases from V and 6 bases from J; junction bases left unmatched: 12. The CDR3 DNA follows: TGCGCCAGCAGAGCGTCTCCCGGGACAGGGGGAGATGGCTACACCTTC. It codes for CASRASPGTGGDGYTF.

The chain employs TRBV10-3 and TRBJ2-3; a possible D gene is TRBD2 (7 bases). There are 16 residues in the CDR3. CDR1 and CDR2 (germline): ENHRY, SYGVKD. V lost 2 bases and J lost 2, with 14 bases in between. The CDR3 here is CAISEGRGGPTDTQYF. CDR3 nucleotide sequence: TGTGCCATCAGTGAGGGACGCGGGGGCCCCACAGATACGCAGTATTTT.

This rearrangement joins TRBV5-1 to TRBJ2-2; D might be TRBD2 (5 bases). The germline V gene has CDR1 SGHRS and CDR2 YFSETQ. The CDR3 contains 16 residues. Deletions cut 0 bases from V and 6 bases from J, with 15 bases between. The CDR3 nucleotides read TGCGCCAGCAGCTTGGCGGCCAGTCCCGGGGCCGGGGAGCTGTTTTTT. Amino acid sequence: CASSLAASPGAGELFF.

The CDR3 nucleotides are TGTGCCAGCAGCTTGAGTCGAGCGGGGGGGCACAATGAGCAGTTCTTC. Its translation is CASSLSRAGGHNEQFF. V is TRBV5-4 and J is TRBJ2-1; 10 positions agree with TRBD2. Germline V gene data show CDR1 as SGHNT and CDR2 as YYREEE (reference sequence). Trimming cost V 1 base and J 5 bases; bases outside gene matches: 6. The CDR3 extends over 16 amino acids. Together with reference TRBV5-4 and TRBJ2-1, the CDR3 gives the full variable domain: ETGVTQSPTHLIKTRGQQVTLRCSSQSGHNTVSWYQQALGQGPQFIFQYYREEENGRGNFPPRFSGLQFPNYSSELNVNALELDDSALYLCASSLSRAGGHNEQFFGPGTRLTVL.

This sequence joins TRBV5-1 and TRBJ2-6, with TRBD1 as a possible D gene (5 bases). CDR1 and CDR2 (germline): SGHRS, YFSETQ. There are 15 residues in the CDR3. The V end lost 3 bases, the J end lost 0 bases, and 7 bases lay between the germline ends. CDR3 sequence: CASSYDSSGANVLTF. CDR3 bases: TGCGCCAGCAGCTATGACAGCTCTGGGGCCAACGTCCTGACTTTC.

This clone appeared once. The same CDR3 arises from other DNA sequences in this sample as well. The J gene is TRBJ1-3, the V gene TRBV5-1; D not resolved. V lost 0 bases and J 0 bases, leaving 7 bases between the germline ends. The germline gives CDR1 SGHRS, CDR2 YFSETQ. The CDR3 is made up of 15 amino acids. Here the CDR3 reads CASSLEGSSGNTIYF. The CDR3 region has the DNA TGCGCCAGCAGCTTGGAGGGTTCCTCTGGAAACACCATATATTTT.

The chain employs TRBV5-1 and TRBJ2-1; no clear D. In germline, CDR1 is SGHRS, CDR2 YFSETQ. The CDR3 is made up of 13 amino acids. V dropped 5 bases and J dropped 2 bases, with 8 bases sitting between them. CDR3 sequence reads: CASSPGPYNEQFF. The CDR3 DNA sequence: TGCGCCAGCAGTCCTGGGCCCTACAATGAGCAGTTCTTC.